A single sample is the source of the 10 T cell receptor beta chains below, sequenced in a study of cytomegalovirus exposure and HLA in healthy donors. PCR was performed using 60 Vbeta and 13 Jbeta primers. TCRdb keeps only in-frame clones here, not all; method: immunoSEQ multiplex PCR. The sample records over 80,000 clones, about 75% being singletons. Sequenced input: PBMCs. Receptors originate from a female donor in good health and CMV-seronegative.

The J gene is TRBJ2-2, the V gene TRBV4-1; TRBD2 aligns across 7 bases. With V trimmed by 6 bases and J by 3 bases, 4 bases remained unmatched. CDR1 is MGHRA and CDR2 is YSYEKL in the germline V gene. The CDR3 totals 14 residues. The chain's CDR3 is CASRPGLHTGELFF. The CDR3 region has the DNA TGCGCCAGCAGACCGGGACTACACACCGGGGAGCTGTTTTTT.

This clone showed up many times. The gene calls are TRBV4-2 and TRBJ1-2; D is possibly TRBD1 (5 bases). Trimming shortened V by 6 bases and J by 6 bases, and 17 bases separated the two germline ends. The CDR3 length is 14 residues. Germline V CDR1 and CDR2: LGHNA, YNFKEQ. In DNA form, the CDR3 reads TGTGCCAGCAGACCAGACAGTCCCTCGGATGGCTACACCTTC. Translated, it gives CASRPDSPSDGYTF.

V gene TRBV6-5 combines with J gene TRBJ1-1, with 7 bases fitting TRBD1. V trimming: 0 bases; J trimming: 3 bases; junction bases outside the gene matches: 4. Germline V lookup: CDR1 MNHEY, CDR2 SVGAGI. CDR3 length equals 15 residues. CDR3 amino acids: CASSYSIGGDTEAFF. The CDR3 DNA sequence: TGTGCCAGCAGTTACTCGATAGGGGGCGACACTGAAGCTTTCTTT.

The chain uses TRBV7-9 and TRBJ2-7; TRBD1 is a possible D gene (5 bases). The CDR3 sequence is 12 residues long. Germline lookup yields CDR1 SEHNR and CDR2 FQNEAQ (reference sequence). Trimming took 5 bases from V and 4 from J, leaving 9 bases between them. As DNA, the CDR3 is TGTGCCAGCAGCCACAGGATTTACGAGCAGTACTTC. Residues: CASSHRIYEQYF.

The chain is built from TRBV4-2 and TRBJ2-5; 9 nucleotides match TRBD2. The CDR3 runs 16 residues. The J segment lost 2 bases and the V segment lost 1 base, leaving 5 bases of the junction unmatched. Germline-derived CDR1 and CDR2 are LGHNA and YNFKEQ. The CDR3 nucleotides read TGTGCCAGCAGCCAAGGCCCACTAGCGGGTCAAGAGACCCAGTACTTC. This translates into CASSQGPLAGQETQYF.

The chain is built from TRBV28 and TRBJ1-2; maybe TRBD1 (5 bases). This CDR3 is 14 amino acids long. The germline V gene has CDR1 MDHEN and CDR2 SYDVKM. Deletions cut 6 bases from V and 4 bases from J, with 15 bases between. The CDR3 reads CASSPGLLGYGYTF. The CDR3 DNA sequence: TGTGCCAGCAGCCCAGGGTTGCTTGGCTATGGCTACACCTTC.

The J gene is TRBJ1-1, the V gene TRBV5-4; D remains unclear. V lost 0 bases, J lost 3 bases, and 9 bases lay in between. This CDR3 has 14 residues. CDR1 and CDR2 (germline): SGHNT, YYREEE (reference sequence). CDR3 nucleotides: TGTGCCAGCAGCTTGGCCGGGAGAGACACTGAAGCTTTCTTT. Amino acids: CASSLAGRDTEAFF.

The CDR3 loop is CATGPLAGITDTQYF. The CDR3 coding sequence is TGTGCCACGGGACCCTTAGCGGGAATCACAGATACGCAGTATTTT. The V call is TRBV27, the J call TRBJ2-3, with 8 nucleotides matching TRBD2. With V trimmed by 10 bases and J by 2 bases, 11 bases remained unmatched. The CDR3 is made up of 15 amino acids. Germline loops: CDR1 MNHEY, CDR2 SMNVEV (reference sequence).

The chain carries TRBV5-1 and TRBJ2-5; maybe TRBD2 (5 bases). CDR3 length: 16 amino acids. Trimming removed 0 bases at V and 1 base at J, with 13 bases between. CDR1 and CDR2 (germline): SGHRS, YFSETQ. CDR3 sequence reads: CASSLGSVGIQETQYF. Here the CDR3 DNA reads TGCGCCAGCAGCTTGGGTAGCGTTGGGATCCAAGAGACCCAGTACTTC. Combining the CDR3 with reference TRBV5-1 and TRBJ2-5 gives the whole variable domain KAGVTQTPRYLIKTRGQQVTLSCSPISGHRSVSWYQQTPGQGLQFLFEYFSETQRNKGNFPGRFSGRQFSNSRSEMNVSTLELGDSALYLCASSLGSVGIQETQYFGPGTRLLVL.

In its sample, this clone was seen once. This chain joins TRBV28 and TRBJ1-2; the match to TRBD1 covers 7 bases. V shed 7 bases, J shed 6 bases, and the junction held 5 bases outside the gene matches. The CDR3 covers 12 residues. The germline gives CDR1 MDHEN, CDR2 SYDVKM. The CDR3 protein is CASTLRGNGYTF. The CDR3 nucleotides read TGTGCCAGCACCCTCAGGGGGAATGGCTACACCTTC.